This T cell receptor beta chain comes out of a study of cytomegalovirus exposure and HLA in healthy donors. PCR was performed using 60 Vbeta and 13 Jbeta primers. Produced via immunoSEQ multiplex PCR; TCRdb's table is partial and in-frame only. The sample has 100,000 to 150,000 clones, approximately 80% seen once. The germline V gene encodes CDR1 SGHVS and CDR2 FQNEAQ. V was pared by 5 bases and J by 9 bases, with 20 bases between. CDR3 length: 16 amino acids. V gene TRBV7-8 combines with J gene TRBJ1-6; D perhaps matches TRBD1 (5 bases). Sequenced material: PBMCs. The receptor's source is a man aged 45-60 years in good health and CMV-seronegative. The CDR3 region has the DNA TGTGCCAGCAGCCTGTCTCCGGGGACTAAGGGTTCACCCCTCCACTTT. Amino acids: CASSLSPGTKGSPLHF.